The T cell receptor (beta chain) described here comes from a study of T cell changes during pregnancy in multiple sclerosis. CDR1 MDHEN and CDR2 SYDVKM come from the germline V gene. The CDR3 loop spans 16 amino acids. V gave up 6 bases and J gave up 8 bases; unmatched junction bases: 11. Libraries were prepared by immunoSEQ multiplex PCR; TCRdb keeps only in-frame clonotypes and omits some of them. The sample records more than 55,000 clones, almost 95% being singletons. The V and J genes are TRBV28 and TRBJ1-4; 11 bases line up with TRBD1. This sequence was found in a female donor with multiple sclerosis, enrolled in a pregnancy study. The specimen was peripheral blood, collected in the first trimester of pregnancy. In DNA form, the CDR3 reads TGTGCCAGCAGACAGCAACCGGGACAGGGGGAGGAAAAACTGTTTTTT. It yields the protein CASRQQPGQGEEKLFF. Based on the CDR3 plus reference TRBV28 and TRBJ1-4, the full variable domain is DVKVTQSSRYLVKRTGEKVFLECVQDMDHENMFWYRQDPGLGLRLIYFSYDVKMKEKGDIPEGYSVSREKKERFSLILESASTNQTSMYLCASRQQPGQGEEKLFFGSGTQLSVL.